The next 24 T cell receptor beta chains were all read from a single sample in a study of beta chain features in type 1 diabetes. Since all of the isolated RNA was reverse transcribed, expressed TCRB transcripts were what got sequenced. Sequenced by immunoSEQ multiplex PCR; TCRdb stores in-frame clones only, minus some. The sample consists of about 620,000 clones, about 14% of them appearing once. The sequencing input was naive CD4+ T cells from blood. The source is a man younger than 35 in good health.

In the case of this clone: Other DNA sequences within the sample encode an identical CDR3. This chain uses TRBV18 with TRBJ2-7; D uncertain. The CDR3 extends over 12 amino acids. V was cut by 3 bases and J by 2 bases, with 5 bases left in between. CDR1 is KGHSH and CDR2 is LQKENI in the germline V gene. The CDR3 protein is CASSPTTYEQYF. Written as DNA, the CDR3 is TGTGCCAGCTCACCCACGACCTACGAGCAGTACTTC.

The chain combines TRBV7-6 with TRBJ2-5; a weak D match, TRBD2 (5 bases). V dropped 9 bases and J dropped 1 base, with 9 bases sitting between them. CDR3 size: 12 residues. Germline-derived CDR1 and CDR2 are SGHVS and FNYEAQ. The CDR3 here is CASGRGQETQYF. CDR3 coding DNA: TGTGCCAGTGGACGGGGCCAAGAGACCCAGTACTTC.

The chain links TRBV18 to TRBJ2-2; 9 positions agree with TRBD2. The J segment lost 0 bases and the V segment lost 3 bases, leaving 8 bases of the junction unmatched. The CDR3 has 18 residues. CDR1 is KGHSH, CDR2 LQKENI, per germline. CDR3 in DNA: TGTGCCAGCTCACCGCGGGGGGGAGTCGGCCCGAACACCGGGGAGCTGTTTTTT. Its translation is CASSPRGGVGPNTGELFF. The variable domain in full, completed from reference TRBV18 and TRBJ2-2, reads NAGVMQNPRHLVRRRGQEARLRCSPMKGHSHVYWYRQLPEEGLKFMVYLQKENIIDESGMPKERFSAEFPKEGPSILRIQQVVRGDSAAYFCASSPRGGVGPNTGELFFGEGSRLTVL.

The chain joins TRBV9 to TRBJ2-5; no reliable D call. CDR3 size: 15 residues. Germline assignment: CDR1 SGDLS and CDR2 YYNGEE. The V and J ends lost 3 bases and 0 bases respectively, with 12 bases between them. This CDR3 reads CASSEMGQDQETQYF. CDR3 bases: TGTGCCAGCAGCGAAATGGGTCAAGACCAAGAGACCCAGTACTTC.

A word on this clone: Additional DNA sequences in this sample encode the identical CDR3. The chain carries TRBV7-2 and TRBJ2-7; D uncertain. Trimming stripped 5 bases from V and 4 bases from J, with 6 bases between. CDR1 is SGHTA, CDR2 FQGNSA, per germline. The CDR3 is 11 amino acids. CDR3 residues: CASSPAYEQYF. CDR3 nucleotides: TGTGCCAGCAGCCCAGCATACGAGCAGTACTTC.

This clone showed up just a few times. The rearrangement joins TRBV5-1 to TRBJ1-2; TRBD1 agrees at 8 bases. This CDR3 contains 18 residues. V gave up 0 bases and J gave up 8 bases; unmatched junction bases: 18. The germline CDR1 and CDR2 sequences are SGHRS and YFSETQ. The chain's CDR3 is CASSLDPTWTTGEDGYTF. The CDR3 nucleotides read TGCGCCAGCAGCTTGGACCCTACGTGGACGACAGGGGAAGACGGCTACACCTTC.

This chain connects TRBV6-4 to TRBJ2-1; D not certain. Trimming removed 3 bases at V and 0 bases at J, with 12 bases between. Germline values: CDR1 MRHNA, CDR2 SNTAGT. The CDR3 is made up of 16 amino acids. CDR3 amino acids: CASSEMERLSYNEQFF. DNA for the CDR3: TGTGCCAGCAGTGAGATGGAGCGCCTCTCCTACAATGAGCAGTTCTTC.

This clone was observed a few times. The gene calls are TRBV29-1 and TRBJ2-7; D gene unclear. V lost 6 bases to trimming and J lost 0 bases, with 9 bases between them. The germline gives CDR1 SQVTM, CDR2 ANQGSEA. This CDR3 has 12 residues. The CDR3 DNA reads as TGCAGCGTCGCGGATAGCTCCTACGAGCAGTACTTC. Amino acids: CSVADSSYEQYF.

At least ten counts were recorded for this clone. V and J are TRBV13 and TRBJ2-7; D remains unclear. The CDR3 contains 14 residues. V was trimmed by 1 base and J by 0 bases, leaving 7 bases between them. Germline loops: CDR1 PRHDT, CDR2 FYEKMQ (reference sequence). In DNA, the CDR3 is TGTGCCAGCAGCTTAGCGAAGGACTCCTACGAGCAGTACTTC. Protein: CASSLAKDSYEQYF.

This clone has more than one count but fewer than ten. The sample holds other DNA sequences that translate to the same CDR3. This rearrangement joins TRBV28 to TRBJ2-7; 10 bases are shared with TRBD1. CDR3 length: 15 residues. Germline V lookup: CDR1 MDHEN, CDR2 SYDVKM. J gave up 4 bases and V 5 bases, and 8 bases lay outside the gene matches. The CDR3 here is CASSPGTGAGYEQYF. The CDR3 DNA sequence: TGTGCCAGCAGTCCCGGGACAGGGGCAGGGTACGAGCAGTACTTC.

This clone was observed a handful of times. The J gene is TRBJ2-7, the V gene TRBV25-1; D is ambiguous. Per the germline V gene, CDR1 is MGHDK and CDR2 is SYGVNS. Trimming took 0 bases from V and 5 from J, leaving 11 bases between them. There are 14 residues in the CDR3. In DNA, the CDR3 is TGTGCCAGCAGTGAATATAAAGGTTTCGACGAGCAGTACTTC. Amino acids: CASSEYKGFDEQYF.

This clone was counted only a few times. The V and J genes are TRBV7-2 and TRBJ2-7; 8 nucleotides align to TRBD1. Per germline, CDR1 SGHTA and CDR2 FQGNSA. The CDR3 is 16 amino acids. V lost 2 bases, J lost 5 bases, and 11 bases stayed unmatched. The CDR3 reads CASSLRQGNTIDEQYF. The CDR3 nucleotides are TGTGCCAGCAGCTTACGACAGGGGAACACTATCGACGAGCAGTACTTC.

This clone has more than one count but fewer than ten. The rearrangement joins TRBV11-3 to TRBJ2-1; D is uncertain. There are 16 residues in the CDR3. Germline loops: CDR1 SGHNT, CDR2 YENEEA. Between the trimmed V and J ends, which lost 5 bases and 3 bases, there was a span of 17 bases. The chain's CDR3 is CASSPEGYTHYNEQFF. As DNA, the CDR3 is TGTGCCAGCAGCCCAGAAGGGTACACCCACTACAATGAGCAGTTCTTC.

The chain has TRBV11-3 and TRBJ2-1; 12 bases are a match to TRBD2. Germline V CDR1 and CDR2: SGHNT, YENEEA. With 3 bases clipped from V and 10 bases from J, the junction kept 7 bases outside the gene matches. The CDR3 is 15 amino acids. The CDR3 DNA sequence: TGTGCCAGCAGCTTGACTAGCGGGGGCACACGGGAGCAGTTCTTC. Protein: CASSLTSGGTREQFF.

The chain uses TRBV9 and TRBJ2-5; 10 positions match TRBD2. Germline trimming cut 3 bases from V and 7 bases from J; bases unmatched to any gene: 6. The germline gives CDR1 SGDLS, CDR2 YYNGEE. CDR3 length: 14 amino acids. Here the CDR3 reads CASSGAGGPGTQYF. In DNA, the CDR3 is TGTGCCAGCAGCGGAGCGGGGGGGCCTGGGACCCAGTACTTC.

The V call is TRBV18, the J call TRBJ1-2; 9 nucleotides align to TRBD1. From germline, CDR1 is KGHSH and CDR2 LQKENI. Trimming took 4 bases from V and 3 from J; bases not matched to a gene: 6. This CDR3 is built from 15 residues. This CDR3 reads CASSRTTGGDYGYTF. DNA for the CDR3: TGTGCCAGCTCACGAACGACAGGGGGAGACTATGGCTACACCTTC.

J is TRBJ2-7 and V is TRBV29-1; possibly TRBD2 for D (6 bases). The CDR3 is made up of 15 amino acids. V was cut by 2 bases and J by 3 bases, with 17 bases left in between. CDR1 is SQVTM, CDR2 ANQGSEA, per germline. The CDR3 spells CSVERPRGEGYEQYF. CDR3 coding DNA: TGCAGCGTTGAAAGGCCCCGCGGGGAAGGCTACGAGCAGTACTTC.

V gene TRBV28 combines with J gene TRBJ2-7; D unresolved. Germline V gene sequence: CDR1 MDHEN, CDR2 SYDVKM. V was clipped by 2 bases and J by 5 bases, with 4 bases between them. This CDR3 spans 11 amino acids. The CDR3 reads CASSLGDEQYF. Written as DNA, the CDR3 is TGTGCCAGCAGTTTAGGCGACGAGCAGTACTTC.

The chain uses TRBV5-4 and TRBJ1-5, with 7 bases matching TRBD1. The CDR3 is 15 amino acids. Per the germline V gene, CDR1 is SGHNT and CDR2 is YYREEE (reference sequence). Unmatched junction bases numbered 5, after V lost 3 bases and J lost 2 bases. CDR3 amino acids: CASSSTGDGNQPQHF. The CDR3 region has the DNA TGTGCCAGCAGCTCTACAGGGGATGGCAATCAGCCCCAGCATTTT.

V is TRBV30 and J is TRBJ1-3; D gene ambiguous. The CDR3 runs to 14 residues. The V and J ends lost 3 bases and 0 bases respectively, with 9 bases between them. From germline, CDR1 is GTSNPN and CDR2 SVGIG (reference sequence). The CDR3 here is CAWRMGYSGNTIYF. In DNA form, the CDR3 reads TGTGCCTGGAGGATGGGGTACTCTGGAAACACCATATATTTT.

The chain recombines TRBV27 with TRBJ2-7; 14 bases fit TRBD2. From germline, CDR1 is MNHEY and CDR2 SMNVEV (reference sequence). The CDR3 has 18 residues. V was clipped by 7 bases and J by 5 bases; unmatched bases: 16. The CDR3 DNA follows: TGTGCCAGCACCCCGGGGACGCCCGGGACTAGCGGGAGCGACGAGCAGTACTTC. This gives the protein CASTPGTPGTSGSDEQYF.

This clone was found a few times. J is TRBJ2-5 and V is TRBV5-4, with 10 bases fitting TRBD1. CDR3 length: 16 amino acids. The trim removed 4 bases at V and 5 bases at J, leaving 11 bases unmatched. The germline V gene encodes CDR1 SGHNT and CDR2 YYREEE (reference sequence). The CDR3 DNA reads TGTGCCAGCAGCAAAACGGGACAGGGGAGACGGGAGACCCAGTACTTC. It translates to CASSKTGQGRRETQYF.

V and J are TRBV7-6 and TRBJ2-7, with TRBD1 matching over 10 bases. Germline CDR1 is SGHVS and CDR2 is FNYEAQ. V shed 5 bases, J shed 2 bases, and the junction held 9 bases outside the gene matches. The CDR3 is 16 residues long. The CDR3 sequence: CASSPRPGQGTYEQYF. The CDR3 bases are TGTGCCAGCAGCCCAAGGCCGGGACAGGGGACCTACGAGCAGTACTTC.

This clone was observed a handful of times. The chain uses TRBV7-6 and TRBJ2-5; 11 bases are a match to TRBD2. This CDR3 comprises 17 residues. J was trimmed by 0 bases and V by 5 bases; bases with no gene match: 8. Per germline, CDR1 SGHVS and CDR2 FNYEAQ. The CDR3: CASSHLLAGEYQETQYF. CDR3 DNA: TGTGCCAGCAGCCATCTACTAGCGGGAGAGTACCAAGAGACCCAGTACTTC.